This TCR beta chain comes out of a study of CD8 T cells in Susac syndrome. This CDR3 has 12 amino acids. V lost 3 bases and J lost 6, with 8 bases in between. In germline, CDR1 is LGHDT, CDR2 YNNKEL (reference sequence). Sequencing targeted TCR beta in blood CD8+ and CD4+ T cells. In the multiple sclerosis control group, patients were treatment-naive and had stable or active relapsing-remitting disease. TEMRA cells were FACS-enriched and CD8+ and CD4+ T cells negatively isolated. After extraction with the RNeasy kit, roughly 0.5 to 1 ug of the RNA was reverse transcribed using random hexamers. Amplification of TCR beta CDR3 by immunoSEQ multiplex PCR spanned 54 Vbeta and 13 Jbeta. TCRdb independently ran MiXCR on the immunoSEQ multiplex PCR reads; one entry per CDR3 protein. The table has 65,000 to 80,000 distinct CDR3 sequences, 90% to 95% seen once.

This TCR was sampled from a human donor with multiple sclerosis. The specimen sequenced was CD8+ T cells from PBMCs. The V call is TRBV3-1, the J call TRBJ1-1; no firm D call. The CDR3 loop is CASSHSRAEAFF. CDR3 nucleotides: TGTGCCAGCAGCCATAGTAGGGCTGAAGCTTTCTTT.